This T cell receptor beta chain was sequenced during a study of blood T cells in healthy people across ages. The CDR3 has 15 residues. The V and J ends lost 0 bases and 3 bases respectively, with 15 bases between them. Per germline, CDR1 DFQATT and CDR2 SNEGSKA (reference sequence). With a J-beta primer mix and a sample-barcoded 5' primer, a second PCR ran about 6 to 11 cycles. TCRdb reprocessed the 5' RACE reads with MiXCR, giving one entry per CDR3 protein. The sample carries nearly 800,000 distinct CDR3 sequences, 20% to 25% recorded once. This same sample was also part of a study on T cells of mothers and their children. That paper adds: Each mother gave over 9.5 million TCR beta CDR3 reads; each child, several million.

The specimen sequenced was blood. The origin of this receptor is a boy aged 10-17 years in good health. This chain connects TRBV20-1 to TRBJ2-7; D ambiguous. CDR3 DNA sequence: TGCAGTGCTAGAGATCGGCAGGTAAACATCTACGAGCAGTACTTC. It yields the protein CSARDRQVNIYEQYF.